These 28 T cell receptor beta chains share one sample of origin, sequenced in a study of post-analysis software for immune sequencing data. Study results and limitations: When patients were compared with controls, a handful of TRBV segments were more frequent, TRBV5-6, TRBV5-1 and TRBV20-1 among them.

Their cognate antigens are unknown. Researchers reported that TCR beta cDNA libraries carried unique molecular identifiers. One entry per CDR3 protein, called by TCRdb with MiXCR from the PCR reads. The profile covers approximately 690,000 distinct CDR3 sequences, with approximately 60% appearing a single time and roughly 12% taken by the ten largest. Sequenced: blood. All receptors come from a girl aged 2 to 10 with multiple sclerosis.

Only a few counts were recorded for this clonotype. The chain joins TRBV20-1 to TRBJ1-4, with D possibly matching TRBD1 (5 bases). V lost 3 bases, J lost 7 bases, and 15 bases lay in between. The CDR3 sequence is 14 residues long. CDR1 and CDR2 from the germline V gene are DFQATT and SNEGSKA (reference sequence). The CDR3 DNA follows: TGCAGTGCTAGTAGTAGACAGCCCGTTGAAAAACTGTTTTTT. Amino acid sequence: CSASSRQPVEKLFF.

This clonotype appeared a few times. The V call is TRBV9, the J call TRBJ2-2, with D hard to call. Germline lookup yields CDR1 SGDLS and CDR2 YYNGEE. This CDR3 comprises 13 residues. V dropped 0 bases and J dropped 5 bases, with 5 bases sitting between them. CDR3 region: CASSVGGTGELFF. The CDR3 DNA sequence: TGTGCCAGCAGCGTAGGGGGAACCGGGGAGCTGTTTTTT. Looking up the rest from reference TRBV9 and TRBJ2-2 gives the full variable domain: DSGVTQTPKHLITATGQRVTLRCSPRSGDLSVYWYQQSLDQGLQFLIQYYNGEERAKGNILERFSAQQFPDLHSELNLSSLELGDSALYFCASSVGGTGELFFGEGSRLTVL.

The chain uses TRBV29-1 and TRBJ2-1; D is perhaps TRBD1 or TRBD2 (5 bases each). This CDR3 is 13 amino acids long. Germline V gene data show CDR1 as SQVTM and CDR2 as ANQGSEA. V lost 4 bases, J lost 3 bases, and 10 bases lay in between. In DNA form, the CDR3 reads TGCAGCGTTGGGGGGACGGACTACAATGAGCAGTTCTTC. It specifies CSVGGTDYNEQFF.

The chain recombines TRBV4-1 with TRBJ2-1; D is unresolved. Trimming took 2 bases from V and 4 from J, leaving 15 bases between them. Germline CDR1 is MGHRA and CDR2 is YSYEKL. The CDR3 sequence is 16 residues long. The CDR3 nucleotides read TGCGCCAGCAGCCAATCTAACCTTCATGGTTACAATGAGCAGTTCTTC. Encoded protein: CASSQSNLHGYNEQFF.

The V gene is TRBV4-2, the J gene TRBJ2-6, with no clear D. Deletions cut 0 bases from V and 0 bases from J, with 9 bases between. Germline CDR1 reads LGHNA; CDR2 reads YNFKEQ. This CDR3 has 17 amino acids. CDR3 in DNA: TGTGCCAGCAGCCAAGAAACGACACTCTCTGGGGCCAACGTCCTGACTTTC. It yields the protein CASSQETTLSGANVLTF.

This clonotype was found a few times. This chain uses TRBV6-5 with TRBJ1-6; TRBD1 matches at 7 bases. Germline CDR1 and CDR2: MNHEY and SVGAGI. The CDR3 is 14 amino acids. After removal of 2 bases from V and 7 bases from J, the junction contained 2 bases not matched to a gene. Here the CDR3 DNA reads TGTGCCAGCAGTTACGGGACAGCCAATTCACCCCTCCACTTT. Translation: CASSYGTANSPLHF.

This clonotype was detected only a few times. The gene calls are TRBV29-1 and TRBJ1-5, with unresolved D. The CDR3 has 12 residues. Germline CDR1 SQVTM, CDR2 ANQGSEA. The germline V and J ends were trimmed by 0 bases and 6 bases, with 6 bases remaining between them. The CDR3 loop is CSVEDQGQPQHF. CDR3 DNA: TGCAGCGTTGAAGATCAAGGTCAGCCCCAGCATTTT.

Written as DNA, the CDR3 is TGCGCCAGCAGTCTACAGGGTTTAACCTACGAGCAGTACTTC. Its translation: CASSLQGLTYEQYF. The chain is built from TRBV5-1 and TRBJ2-7, with D maybe TRBD1 (6 bases). Trimming removed 5 bases at V and 2 bases at J, with 14 bases between. From germline, CDR1 is SGHRS and CDR2 YFSETQ. The CDR3 is 14 amino acids.

This chain links TRBV7-6 with TRBJ2-1, with unresolved D. The germline V gene has CDR1 SGHVS and CDR2 FNYEAQ. This CDR3 is built from 13 residues. The germline V and J ends were trimmed by 5 bases and 6 bases, with 11 bases remaining between them. CDR3 in DNA: TGTGCCAGCAGCCTGCGGACCATCAATGAGCAGTTCTTC. Protein: CASSLRTINEQFF.

V is TRBV6-6 and J is TRBJ2-4; 10 nucleotides line up with TRBD1. Per germline, CDR1 MNHNY and CDR2 SVGAGI (reference sequence). The CDR3 loop spans 14 amino acids. The ends lost 6 bases at V and 7 bases at J; junction bases unmatched: 6. The CDR3 coding sequence is TGTGCCAGCAGCCCAGGACAGGGGGTGAACATTCAGTACTTC. Its protein product is CASSPGQGVNIQYF.

This clonotype was seen more than once but under ten times. The chain combines TRBV20-1 with TRBJ2-5; TRBD2 matches at 11 bases. CDR1 and CDR2 (germline): DFQATT, SNEGSKA (reference sequence). Trimming took 2 bases from V and 3 from J; bases not matched to a gene: 2. This CDR3 is built from 14 residues. This CDR3 is CSARKGLAEETQYF. The CDR3 DNA reads TGCAGTGCTAGAAAGGGACTAGCGGAAGAGACCCAGTACTTC.

This clonotype was detected only a few times. V is TRBV7-2 and J is TRBJ2-3, with TRBD2 matching 12 bases. Germline CDR1 is SGHTA and CDR2 is FQGNSA. J was trimmed by 4 bases and V by 6 bases; bases with no gene match: 2. The CDR3 consists of 14 residues. CDR3 in DNA: TGTGCCAGCAGACTAGCGGGGGGCGCAGATACGCAGTATTTT. The encoded protein is CASRLAGGADTQYF.

The chain couples TRBV12-3 or TRBV12-4 to TRBJ2-5; tentatively, D is TRBD1 (5 bases). V was pared by 5 bases and J by 5 bases, with 15 bases between. The CDR3 consists of 14 residues. CDR3 loop: CASSNGHSAETQYF. CDR3 bases: TGTGCCAGCAGTAATGGACATTCCGCGGAGACCCAGTACTTC.

This clonotype was found a few times. The chain couples TRBV20-1 to TRBJ2-1, with 14 bases that match TRBD2. From germline, CDR1 is DFQATT and CDR2 SNEGSKA (reference sequence). Trimming removed 5 bases from V and 0 bases from J; junction bases left unmatched: 6. The CDR3 is 17 amino acids. CDR3 protein: CSARTSGRTSSYNEQFF. The DNA of the CDR3 is TGCAGTGCTCGGACTAGCGGGAGGACCAGCTCCTACAATGAGCAGTTCTTC.

The V call is TRBV20-1, the J call TRBJ2-4; D not certain. Per germline, CDR1 DFQATT and CDR2 SNEGSKA (reference sequence). V lost 0 bases and J lost 6, with 15 bases in between. The CDR3 runs 15 residues. CDR3 amino acids: CSARDNFPVGNIQYF. DNA of the CDR3: TGCAGTGCTAGAGATAACTTCCCCGTAGGAAACATTCAGTACTTC.

The chain is built from TRBV4-1 and TRBJ2-6; 9 nucleotides match TRBD1. CDR1 and CDR2 (germline): MGHRA, YSYEKL. The ends lost 3 bases at V and 12 bases at J; junction bases unmatched: 6. This CDR3 spans 14 amino acids. CDR3 sequence reads: CASSHGTGFLVLTF. The CDR3 DNA is TGCGCCAGCAGCCACGGGACAGGGTTTCTCGTCCTGACTTTC.

The CDR3, as DNA: TGTGCCTGGATAGAGGCAGGGGGCTCCAAAAACATTCAGTACTTC. Translating gives CAWIEAGGSKNIQYF. The chain employs TRBV30 and TRBJ2-4; 8 nucleotides align to TRBD1. The CDR3 runs to 15 residues. With 4 bases clipped from V and 2 bases from J, the junction kept 7 bases outside the gene matches. CDR1 GTSNPN and CDR2 SVGIG come from the germline V gene (reference sequence).

This chain uses TRBV27 with TRBJ1-5; maybe TRBD1 (6 bases). CDR1 and CDR2 (germline): MNHEY, SMNVEV (reference sequence). Trimming removed 3 bases at V and 3 bases at J, with 9 bases between. The CDR3 contains 14 residues. The CDR3 region is CASSFSGDNQPQHF. In DNA, the CDR3 is TGTGCCAGCAGTTTTTCAGGGGACAATCAGCCCCAGCATTTT.

The table lists this clonotype with a few counts. The chain carries TRBV12-3 or TRBV12-4 and TRBJ2-4; D unclear. CDR3 length: 15 residues. Trimming took off 2 bases at V and 6 bases at J, with 14 bases between the two ends. The CDR3 DNA reads as TGTGCCAGCAGTTTAAGCCGGGTTCCGTTAAACATTCAGTACTTC. This gives the protein CASSLSRVPLNIQYF.

The genes are TRBV5-6 and TRBJ2-3; 9 bases match TRBD1. The CDR3 covers 16 residues. With V trimmed by 4 bases and J by 4 bases, 10 bases remained unmatched. Germline V gene data show CDR1 as SGHDT and CDR2 as YYEEEE. The CDR3 sequence: CASSVGDRGYADTQYF. The CDR3 region has the DNA TGTGCCAGCAGCGTGGGAGACAGGGGGTACGCAGATACGCAGTATTTT.

This chain joins TRBV6-5 and TRBJ2-1; possibly TRBD2 for D (6 bases). The CDR3 runs to 14 residues. The V end lost 10 bases, the J end lost 4 bases, and 17 bases lay between the germline ends. From germline, CDR1 is MNHEY and CDR2 SVGAGI. CDR3: CATQAPAGYNEQFF. The CDR3 coding sequence is TGTGCCACCCAAGCCCCCGCGGGGTACAATGAGCAGTTCTTC.

V gene TRBV11-1 combines with J gene TRBJ2-1; 13 bases agree with TRBD2. Trimming at V came to 5 bases and at J to 5 bases, leaving 9 bases not matched to a gene. CDR1 is SGHAT, CDR2 FQDESV, per germline (reference sequence). The length of the CDR3 is 17 residues. CDR3 DNA sequence: TGTGCCAGCAGCCGACTACTAGCGGGAGGGCCTCACAATGAGCAGTTCTTC. The encoded protein is CASSRLLAGGPHNEQFF.

This clonotype was recorded only once. The V and J genes are TRBV11-2 and TRBJ1-1, with 7 bases identical to TRBD1. The germline V gene has CDR1 SGHAT and CDR2 FQNNGV. This CDR3 has 17 amino acids. The V segment lost 1 base and the J segment 0 bases; nucleotides outside the gene matches: 8. CDR3 sequence (DNA): TGTGCCAGCAGCTTAGTGGAGGGGGCGCGGATGAACACTGAAGCTTTCTTT. Amino acids: CASSLVEGARMNTEAFF.

The sample holds one count of this clonotype. The V and J genes are TRBV6-5 and TRBJ2-5; 7 nucleotides align to TRBD1. The J call may be wrong; the DNA end is better matched by TRBJ2-7. The CDR3 loop spans 15 amino acids. CDR1 and CDR2 from the germline V gene are MNHEY and SVGAGI. CDR3 protein: CASRSGTDLLYEQYF. In DNA, the CDR3 is TGTGCCAGCAGGTCGGGGACAGACCTTCTTTACGAGCAGTACTTC.

This clonotype appeared a few times. The rearrangement joins TRBV20-1 to TRBJ1-1; D unclear. Germline V gives CDR1 DFQATT, CDR2 SNEGSKA (reference sequence). CDR3 size: 13 residues. V dropped 6 bases and J dropped 0 bases, with 11 bases sitting between them. The CDR3 is CSAARPMNTEAFF. CDR3 nucleotides: TGCAGTGCAGCGAGACCCATGAACACTGAAGCTTTCTTT.

V usage is TRBV6-1 and J usage is TRBJ2-7; D unresolved. The CDR3 contains 14 residues. The germline CDR1 and CDR2 sequences are MNHNS and SASEGT. With 10 bases removed from V and 0 bases from J, the gap between germline ends came to 16 bases. The CDR3 DNA reads TGTGCCACCAACCGGGCCTCCCGCTCCTACGAGCAGTACTTC. This encodes CATNRASRSYEQYF.

This clonotype was found a few times. This chain connects TRBV12-3 or TRBV12-4 to TRBJ2-1, with TRBD1 matching over 11 bases. CDR3 length: 15 amino acids. Trimming removed 6 bases from V and 4 bases from J; junction bases left unmatched: 5. Here the CDR3 reads CASRPGQGAYNEQFF. The CDR3 nucleotides read TGTGCCAGCAGACCTGGACAGGGGGCGTACAATGAGCAGTTCTTC.

The genes are TRBV20-1 and TRBJ1-1, with D unclear. Germline V CDR1 and CDR2: DFQATT, SNEGSKA (reference sequence). V lost 4 bases and J 5 bases, leaving 17 bases between the germline ends. The CDR3 covers 14 residues. The CDR3 here is CSATDQREWTEAFF. The CDR3 DNA reads as TGCAGTGCTACCGACCAGAGGGAATGGACTGAAGCTTTCTTT.